Presented here are 16 T cell receptor beta chains from one specimen sequenced in a study of cytomegalovirus exposure and HLA in healthy donors. With 60 Vbeta and 13 Jbeta primers, the PCR was carried out. Only in-frame clones appear in the TCRdb table, and some are missing; sequencing was by immunoSEQ multiplex PCR. The sample carries some 200,000 clones, 79% recorded once. Sequencing input: PBMCs. Source of these receptors: a girl aged 10 to 17 in good health and CMV-seropositive.

J is TRBJ2-1 and V is TRBV6-1; 8 nucleotides align to TRBD2. CDR1 MNHNS and CDR2 SASEGT come from the germline V gene. The CDR3 totals 14 residues. The V gene end was trimmed by 6 bases and the J gene end by 6 bases; junction bases not matched to a gene: 7. In nucleotides, the CDR3 is TGTGCCAGCAGCCCGGGGGGGGCTATCAATGAGCAGTTCTTC. It yields the protein CASSPGGAINEQFF.

J is TRBJ1-4 and V is TRBV23-1, with 9 bases that match TRBD1. TRBV23-1 is noted as an ORF with a role that remains uncertain. J gave up 3 bases and V 3 bases, and 11 bases lay outside the gene matches. The CDR3 has 18 amino acids. The CDR3 sequence: CASSHMKRQGVANEKLFF. CDR3 DNA: TGCGCCAGCAGTCACATGAAACGACAGGGGGTAGCTAATGAAAAACTGTTTTTT.

This sequence joins TRBV18 and TRBJ2-7; no firm D call. Trimming took off 3 bases at V and 4 bases at J, with 7 bases between the two ends. Germline V gene data show CDR1 as KGHSH and CDR2 as LQKENI. The CDR3 has 12 amino acids. The CDR3 coding sequence is TGTGCCAGCTCACCTCGGTTATACGAGCAGTACTTC. Translated: CASSPRLYEQYF.

The rearrangement links TRBV7-9 to TRBJ2-7, with 9 bases lining up with TRBD2. Looked up from germline, CDR1 is SEHNR and CDR2 is FQNEAQ (reference sequence). CDR3 length: 19 amino acids. Trimming cost V 2 bases and J 4 bases; bases outside gene matches: 18. CDR3 coding DNA: TGTGCCAGCAGCTTATCTTCATCCCCCCTCAGCGGGGGGTTATACGAGCAGTACTTC. It is translated as CASSLSSSPLSGGLYEQYF.

This clone has a handful of counts. The chain has TRBV10-3 and TRBJ2-7, with 9 positions matching TRBD1. Germline lookup yields CDR1 ENHRY and CDR2 SYGVKD. Trimming removed 5 bases from V and 6 bases from J; junction bases left unmatched: 8. This CDR3 contains 14 residues. CDR3 in DNA: TGTGCCATCAGTCCTCGGACAGGGGCCCCCGAGCAGTACTTC. Translated, it gives CAISPRTGAPEQYF.

The chain employs TRBV12-5 and TRBJ2-3; 13 bases are shared with TRBD2. The V segment lost 5 bases and the J segment 2 bases; nucleotides outside the gene matches: 10. Germline CDR1 and CDR2: LGHNT and FRNRAP. CDR3 length equals 18 residues. CDR3 bases: TGTGCTAGTGGTCAACGAGGACTAGCGGGGGTCATCACAGATACGCAGTATTTT. Amino acid sequence: CASGQRGLAGVITDTQYF.

This sequence joins TRBV29-1 and TRBJ2-7; 10 positions match TRBD1. Germline CDR1 is SQVTM and CDR2 is ANQGSEA. V shed 7 bases and J 3 bases; nucleotides not matched to a gene: 12. This CDR3 has 15 amino acids. DNA for the CDR3: TGCAGCGCCGCCGGGACAGGGGAGTCGATCTACGAGCAGTACTTC. Its translation is CSAAGTGESIYEQYF.

This chain connects TRBV4-3 to TRBJ2-7, with D possibly TRBD2 on 6 matching bases. V was cut by 0 bases and J by 1 base, with 10 bases left in between. The CDR3 contains 15 residues. Per the germline V gene, CDR1 is LGHNA and CDR2 is YSLEER. CDR3: CASSQEAGSSYEQYF. Written as DNA, the CDR3 is TGCGCCAGCAGCCAAGAGGCCGGGAGTTCCTACGAGCAGTACTTC.

This chain joins TRBV19 and TRBJ2-3, with 9 bases aligning to TRBD1. Germline V gene sequence: CDR1 LNHDA, CDR2 SQIVND (reference sequence). CDR3 length: 14 residues. Trimming cost V 4 bases and J 5 bases; bases outside gene matches: 4. The CDR3 loop is CASSRTGEIDTQYF. CDR3 DNA sequence: TGTGCCAGTAGTAGGACAGGGGAAATAGATACGCAGTATTTT. The whole variable domain, remainder taken from reference TRBV19 and TRBJ2-3, is DGGITQSPKYLFRKEGQNVTLSCEQNLNHDAMYWYRQDPGQGLRLIYYSQIVNDFQKGDIAEGYSVSREKKESFPLTVTSAQKNPTAFYLCASSRTGEIDTQYFGPGTRLTVL.

The rearrangement links TRBV19 to TRBJ1-2; no clear D gene. V was cut by 7 bases and J by 0 bases, with 9 bases left in between. The CDR3 totals 13 residues. Germline V gene lookup returns CDR1 LNHDA and CDR2 SQIVND (reference sequence). CDR3 sequence: CASMAGANYGYTF. The CDR3 DNA reads as TGTGCCAGTATGGCGGGAGCTAACTATGGCTACACCTTC.

The genes are TRBV19 and TRBJ2-1, with D perhaps matching TRBD2 (5 bases). V was clipped by 3 bases and J by 6 bases, with 18 bases between them. This CDR3 contains 16 residues. The germline gives CDR1 LNHDA, CDR2 SQIVND (reference sequence). The CDR3 nucleotides are TGTGCCAGTAGTATTGGAGGACTGGTTCGGGGCAATGAGCAGTTCTTC. Translated, it gives CASSIGGLVRGNEQFF. Drawing the rest from reference TRBV19 and TRBJ2-1, the complete variable domain is DGGITQSPKYLFRKEGQNVTLSCEQNLNHDAMYWYRQDPGQGLRLIYYSQIVNDFQKGDIAEGYSVSREKKESFPLTVTSAQKNPTAFYLCASSIGGLVRGNEQFFGPGTRLTVL.

The chain recombines TRBV6-1 with TRBJ1-5, with a possible D match to TRBD1 (6 bases). The CDR3 is made up of 14 amino acids. V was pared by 5 bases and J by 3 bases, with 11 bases between. Germline V lookup: CDR1 MNHNS, CDR2 SASEGT. CDR3 nucleotide sequence: TGTGCCAGCAGTAGCCAGGGGTTCAATCAGCCCCAGCATTTT. This translates into CASSSQGFNQPQHF.

The chain carries TRBV7-2 and TRBJ2-5, with a tentative D call TRBD2 (6 bases). The V gene's germline CDR1 is SGHTA and CDR2 FQGNSA. The CDR3 length is 15 residues. Deletions cut 1 base from V and 1 base from J, with 10 bases between. The CDR3 spells CASSLVAGFQETQYF. Here the CDR3 DNA reads TGTGCCAGCAGCTTAGTGGCGGGATTCCAAGAGACCCAGTACTTC.

For the CDR3, the DNA is TGTGCCTTTAACCGGGACCAAGAGACCCAGTACTTC. Protein product: CAFNRDQETQYF. J is TRBJ2-5 and V is TRBV30; no firm D call. Germline loops: CDR1 GTSNPN, CDR2 SVGIG (reference sequence). The CDR3 is 12 residues long. V was cut by 7 bases and J by 0 bases, with 9 bases left in between.

The chain couples TRBV4-3 to TRBJ2-7, with TRBD2 identical over 11 bases. V lost 0 bases to trimming and J lost 4 bases; unmatched junction nucleotides: 5. Germline CDR1 reads LGHNA; CDR2 reads YSLEER. The CDR3 has 16 residues. CDR3 in DNA: TGCGCCAGCAGCCAAGATCAAGCTAGCGGGGGGTACGAGCAGTACTTC. Translating it yields CASSQDQASGGYEQYF.

V gene TRBV9 combines with J gene TRBJ2-1, with D possibly TRBD2 on 6 matching bases. V lost 3 bases and J lost 3, with 13 bases in between. Germline CDR1 and CDR2: SGDLS and YYNGEE. The CDR3 contains 15 residues. The CDR3 region is CASSAEGGFYNEQFF. CDR3 nucleotides: TGTGCCAGCAGCGCAGAGGGAGGATTCTACAATGAGCAGTTCTTC.